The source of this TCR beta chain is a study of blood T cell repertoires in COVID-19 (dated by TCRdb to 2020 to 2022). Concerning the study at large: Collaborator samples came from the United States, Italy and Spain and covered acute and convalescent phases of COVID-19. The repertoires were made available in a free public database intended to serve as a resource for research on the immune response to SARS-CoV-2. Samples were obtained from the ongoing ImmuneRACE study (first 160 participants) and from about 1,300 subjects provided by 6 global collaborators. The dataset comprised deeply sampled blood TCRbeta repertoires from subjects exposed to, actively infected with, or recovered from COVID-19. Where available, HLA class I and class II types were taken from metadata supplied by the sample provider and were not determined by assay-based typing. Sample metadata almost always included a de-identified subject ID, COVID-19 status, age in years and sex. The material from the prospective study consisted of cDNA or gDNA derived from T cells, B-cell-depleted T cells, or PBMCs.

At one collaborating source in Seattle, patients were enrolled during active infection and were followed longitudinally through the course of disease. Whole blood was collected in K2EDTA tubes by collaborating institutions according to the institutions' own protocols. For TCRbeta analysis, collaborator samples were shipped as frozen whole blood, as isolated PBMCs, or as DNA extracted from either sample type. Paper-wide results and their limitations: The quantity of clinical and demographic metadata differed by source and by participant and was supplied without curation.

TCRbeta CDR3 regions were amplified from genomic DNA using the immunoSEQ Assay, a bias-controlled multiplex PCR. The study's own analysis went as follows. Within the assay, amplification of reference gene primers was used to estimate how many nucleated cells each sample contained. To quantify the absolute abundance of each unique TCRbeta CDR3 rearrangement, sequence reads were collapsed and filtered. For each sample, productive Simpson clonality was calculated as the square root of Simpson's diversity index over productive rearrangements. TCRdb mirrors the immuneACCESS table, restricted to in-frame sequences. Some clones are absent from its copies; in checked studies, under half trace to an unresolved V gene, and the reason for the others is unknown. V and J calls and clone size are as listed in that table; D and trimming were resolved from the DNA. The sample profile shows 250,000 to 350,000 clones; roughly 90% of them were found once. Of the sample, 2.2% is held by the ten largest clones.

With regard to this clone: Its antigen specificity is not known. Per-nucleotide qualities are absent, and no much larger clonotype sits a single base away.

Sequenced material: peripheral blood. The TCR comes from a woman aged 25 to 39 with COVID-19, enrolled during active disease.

The sequenced DNA: TGTGCCAGTAGTTTCGGACAGGGGGTGATCACAGATACGCAGTATTTT. It translates as CASSFGQGVITDTQYF. The chain employs TRBV19 and TRBJ2-3; TRBD1 agrees with 10 junctional bases. Taken from cysteine to phenylalanine, the CDR3 has 16 residues. Only the CDR3 portion is preserved as DNA: 48 bases, with reading frame beginning at the first base. The V end gives up 5 bases and the J end 2 bases, leaving 7 bases in the junction not matched to a gene. CDR1 and CDR2, per the germline V gene (reference sequence), are LNHDA and SQIVND.